Sequencing of this T cell receptor (beta chain) was carried out in a study of blood T cell repertoires in COVID-19. Overall study: Researchers got acute and convalescent COVID-19 samples from the United States, Italy and Spain. From T cells, B-cell-depleted T cells, or PBMCs came the material, which was cDNA or gDNA.

Authors' data handling: Amplified reference gene primers provided the basis for estimating nucleated cell counts. Sequenced by immunoSEQ multiplex PCR; TCRdb stores in-frame clones only, minus some. V, J and clone size are taken as reported in that table, and D and trimming were inferred from the DNA itself. The sample includes about 81,000 clones, roughly four fifths seen only once; the top ten take over 10%. Sequenced: peripheral blood. This TCR derives from a human donor in a cohort sampled during active COVID-19.

The CDR3 region has the DNA TGTGCCAGCAGCCCCGGGGGTTTGAGATTTCAGCCCCAGCATTTT. The encoded protein is CASSPGGLRFQPQHF. The V and J genes are TRBV7-8 and TRBJ1-5, with D possibly TRBD1 on 5 matching bases. The CDR3 extends over 15 amino acids. Trimming removed 5 bases at V and 6 bases at J, with 17 bases between. Looked up from germline, CDR1 is SGHVS and CDR2 is FQNEAQ.